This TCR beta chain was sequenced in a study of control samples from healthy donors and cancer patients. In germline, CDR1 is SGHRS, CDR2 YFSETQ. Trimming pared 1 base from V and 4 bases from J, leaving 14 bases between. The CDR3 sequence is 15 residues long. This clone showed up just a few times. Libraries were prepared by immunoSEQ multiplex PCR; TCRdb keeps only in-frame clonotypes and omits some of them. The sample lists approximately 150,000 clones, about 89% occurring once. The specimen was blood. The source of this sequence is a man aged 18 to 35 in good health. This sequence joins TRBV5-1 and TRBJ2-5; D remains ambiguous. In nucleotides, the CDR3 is TGCGCCAGCAGCTTGCATCCCCAGCAAGGAGAGACCCAGTACTTC. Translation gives CASSLHPQQGETQYF. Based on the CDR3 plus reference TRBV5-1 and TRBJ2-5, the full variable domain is KAGVTQTPRYLIKTRGQQVTLSCSPISGHRSVSWYQQTPGQGLQFLFEYFSETQRNKGNFPGRFSGRQFSNSRSEMNVSTLELGDSALYLCASSLHPQQGETQYFGPGTRLLVL.